The T cell receptor beta chain described here comes from a study of T cell responses to AZD1222 COVID-19 vaccine. The germline gives CDR1 LGHDT, CDR2 YNNKEL (reference sequence). The CDR3 has 16 residues. Trimming pared 2 bases from V and 3 bases from J, leaving 17 bases between. Libraries were prepared by immunoSEQ multiplex PCR; TCRdb keeps only in-frame clonotypes and omits some of them. The table counts around 150,000 clones; under 2.5% lies in the top ten. Findings and limits, study-wide: Most donors were white British and more were female, and clonal diversity was possibly underestimated. After two AZD1222 doses, spike-specific TCR breadth and depth rose versus day 0.

About this clone: What it binds is unknown.

This TCR derives from an adult in good health. V usage is TRBV3-1 (or the pseudogene TRBV3-2) and J usage is TRBJ2-7; weak D call: TRBD2 (5 bases). The sample taken for sequencing was peripheral blood. The CDR3 nucleotides are TGTGCCAGCAGCCAACCGAGGGTCTTTCCTGGCTACGAGCAGTACTTC. It encodes CASSQPRVFPGYEQYF.